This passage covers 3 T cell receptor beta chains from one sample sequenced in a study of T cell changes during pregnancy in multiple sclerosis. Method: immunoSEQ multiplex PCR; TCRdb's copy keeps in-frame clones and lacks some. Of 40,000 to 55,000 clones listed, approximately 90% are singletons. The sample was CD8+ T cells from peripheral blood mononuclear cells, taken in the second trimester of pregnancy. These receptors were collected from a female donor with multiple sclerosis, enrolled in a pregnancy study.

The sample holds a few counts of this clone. For the CDR3, the DNA is TGTGCCAGCAGGGCTAGCGGGGGGGCCGATGAGCAGTTCTTC. It specifies CASRASGGADEQFF. The chain couples TRBV6-1 to TRBJ2-1, with 12 bases that match TRBD2. The CDR3 runs to 14 residues. The trim removed 6 bases at V and 8 bases at J, leaving 5 bases unmatched. The germline V gene has CDR1 MNHNS and CDR2 SASEGT.

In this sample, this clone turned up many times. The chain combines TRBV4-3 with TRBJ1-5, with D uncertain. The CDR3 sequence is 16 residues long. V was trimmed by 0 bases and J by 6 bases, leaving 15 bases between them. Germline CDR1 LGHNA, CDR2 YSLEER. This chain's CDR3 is CASSQDLENAGQPQHF. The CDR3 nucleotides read TGCGCCAGCAGCCAAGATTTAGAGAACGCGGGTCAGCCCCAGCATTTT.

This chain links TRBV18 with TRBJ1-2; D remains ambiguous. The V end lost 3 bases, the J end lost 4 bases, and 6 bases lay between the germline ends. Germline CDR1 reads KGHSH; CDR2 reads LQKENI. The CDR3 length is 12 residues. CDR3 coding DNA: TGTGCCAGCTCACCTGGCAGCTATGGCTACACCTTC. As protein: CASSPGSYGYTF.